A selection of T cell receptor beta chains follows, all from one sample in a study of T cells after posttransplantation cyclophosphamide. Repertoires were generated with immunoSEQ multiplex PCR, while TCRdb's copy carries only in-frame clones and drops some. This sample carries over 15,000 clones, none of them present only once. The sample was PBMCs, taken after allogeneic stem cell transplant with posttransplant cyclophosphamide. The source is a female patient between 25 and 45 years old who received an allogeneic stem cell transplant from a related donor, was CMV-positive, and had no GVHD. Some T cells may have originated in the graft donor. Each CDR3 is given with its conserved first and last residue. D genes are given only for firm matches. Clone size is given for some rows only: seen once, a few or many times, or a class if the clone is expanded.

V,D,J,size,DNA,CDR3
TRBV28,.,TRBJ1-4,many,TGTGCCAGCAGTTTGGGGGCAGGAACGGATGAAAAACTGTTTTTT,CASSLGAGTDEKLFF
TRBV7-8,.,TRBJ2-5,many,TGTGCCAGCAGCTTGACGGAATGGGGCGGACAAGAGACCCAGTACTTC,CASSLTEWGGQETQYF
TRBV19,.,TRBJ2-7,medium-sized,TGTGCCAGTATGGGGCCAGGGGACACCTACGAGCAGTACTTC,CASMGPGDTYEQYF
TRBV15,TRBD1,TRBJ2-7,many,TGTGCCACCAGCAGAGGGAACAGGGGTTACGAGCAGTACTTC,CATSRGNRGYEQYF
TRBV28,TRBD2,TRBJ2-5,many,TGTGCCAGCAGTTTAAGGGTCGGGACTAGCGGGAGGGAGACCCAGTACTTC,CASSLRVGTSGRETQYF
TRBV2,TRBD1,TRBJ1-2,many,TGTGCCAGCAGTTGGGACAGAGATGGCTACACCTTC,CASSWDRDGYTF
TRBV5-1,.,TRBJ2-7,many,TGCGCCAGCAGCTTCCTGGGAGGCACCTACGAGCAGTACTTC,CASSFLGGTYEQYF
TRBV25-1,.,TRBJ2-7,many,TGTGCCAGCAGCTGGGGCAGGGATAGCGAGCAGTACTTC,CASSWGRDSEQYF
TRBV7-3,TRBD1,TRBJ1-4,many,TGTGCCAGCAGCTGGACTGGACCCCCGGGACAGGGACGAGAAAAACTGTTTTTT,CASSWTGPPGQGREKLFF
TRBV7-2,.,TRBJ2-2,many,TGTGCCAGCAGCTTAGACGGGAGACGAACCGGGGAGCTGTTTTTT,CASSLDGRRTGELFF
TRBV6-5,.,TRBJ2-5,many,TGTGCCAGCAGTTACTCGACTAGTCTGCGAGAGACCCAGTACTTC,CASSYSTSLRETQYF
TRBV7-9,.,TRBJ1-2,many,TGTGCCAGCAGCTTAGCGGGCGGGAACTATGGCTACACCTTC,CASSLAGGNYGYTF
TRBV28,TRBD1,TRBJ1-1,many,TGTGCCAGCAGTCCAACCTTGGGGACAGTTGAAGCTTTCTTT,CASSPTLGTVEAFF
TRBV20-1,.,TRBJ1-2,many,TGCAGTGAAGCTAGTATGGATGGCTACACCTTC,CSEASMDGYTF
TRBV4-2,.,TRBJ2-7,many,TGTGCCAGCTCTCAGGCGCTACAGAACACCTACGAGCAGTACTTC,CASSQALQNTYEQYF
TRBV27,.,TRBJ2-3,many,TGTGCCAGCAGTTTATCGTCAGGGTCGGATAATACGCAGTATTTT,CASSLSSGSDNTQYF
TRBV28,TRBD1,TRBJ2-7,many,TGTGCCAGCAGTCTAAGATCGGACAGGCCTAGCTCCTACGAGCAGTACTTC,CASSLRSDRPSSYEQYF
TRBV4-2,TRBD2,TRBJ2-1,many,TGTGCCAGCAGCCAAGGGGGACTAGCGGGAAATGAGCAGTTCTTC,CASSQGGLAGNEQFF
TRBV5-1,.,TRBJ2-5,many,TGCGCCAGCAGCCAGACAAATCTAGAGACCCAGTACTTC,CASSQTNLETQYF
TRBV13,.,TRBJ1-1,many,TGTGCCAGCAGCTTAGGGGGCGAATACACTGAAGCTTTCTTT,CASSLGGEYTEAFF
TRBV7-2,.,TRBJ2-5,many,TGTGCCAGCAGCTTAGGAGTAGCGTCAGAGACCCAGTACTTC,CASSLGVASETQYF
TRBV28,.,TRBJ1-2,many,TGTGCCAGCAGTCAAATTTCCTTCTCCGGCGGCTACACTTTC,CASSQISFSGGYTF
TRBV6-5,.,TRBJ1-3,many,TGTGCCAGCACAGGAGGGGGAAACACCATATATTTT,CASTGGGNTIYF
TRBV19,.,TRBJ1-5,medium-sized,TGTGCCAGTAGTATATCGGGATATAGCAATCAGCCCCAGCATTTT,CASSISGYSNQPQHF
TRBV9,TRBD1,TRBJ1-1,many,TGTGCCAGCAGCTCCGGACAGGGCGAGAGCACTGAAGCTTTCTTT,CASSSGQGESTEAFF
TRBV6-1,.,TRBJ1-6,few,TGTGCCAGCAGTGCCCAGGAGACTTCCAGGGCCTGGGGTTCACCCCTCCACTTT,CASSAQETSRAWGSPLHF
TRBV5-1,TRBD1,TRBJ2-7,medium-sized,TGCGCCAGCAGCTGGGGGCAGGGACAGGGGGCCGTAAGGTCCTACGAGCAGTACTTC,CASSWGQGQGAVRSYEQYF
TRBV5-4,.,TRBJ2-1,many,TGTGCCAGCGAGGAGCCGGGGGTATACAATGAGCAGTTCTTC,CASEEPGVYNEQFF
TRBV28,.,TRBJ2-5,many,TGTGCCAGCAGGACTCAAGAGACCCAGTACTTC,CASRTQETQYF
TRBV11-1,TRBD2,TRBJ2-3,many,TGTGCCAGCAGTTTTGACCTGACTAGCGGTGCAGATACGCAGTATTTT,CASSFDLTSGADTQYF
TRBV5-1,TRBD1,TRBJ1-1,many,TGCGCCAGCAGCCAGGGACAGGATAACACTGAAGCTTTCTTT,CASSQGQDNTEAFF
TRBV28,.,TRBJ2-7,many,TGTGCCAGCAGTTTAATTTTCCGGGGTTTCCACCACGAGCAGTACTTC,CASSLIFRGFHHEQYF
TRBV4-1,.,TRBJ2-1,many,TGCGCCAGCAGCCTGGGACTTACCAATGAGCAGTTCTTC,CASSLGLTNEQFF
TRBV15,TRBD1,TRBJ1-2,many,TGTGCCACCAGCAGAGATTTGGGGGACAGGGGGCGCAACTATGGCTACACCTTC,CATSRDLGDRGRNYGYTF
TRBV27,TRBD2,TRBJ2-7,.,TGTGCCAGCAGTTTATCCACTAGCGGTGTGTACGAGCAGTACTTC,CASSLSTSGVYEQYF
TRBV9,.,TRBJ1-1,many,TGTGCCAGCAGCGTATGGGGAGGGAGCACTGAAGCTTTCTTT,CASSVWGGSTEAFF
TRBV6-4,.,TRBJ1-1,many,TGTGCCAGCAGTGACTCTTCAATGGCGAGGGAAACTGAAGCTTTCTTT,CASSDSSMARETEAFF
TRBV7-2,.,TRBJ2-3,many,TGTGCCAGCAGCTTAGCGAGGGGCACAGATACGCAGTATTTT,CASSLARGTDTQYF
TRBV4-1,.,TRBJ2-1,many,TGCGCCAGCAGCCAAGATTTCGGGAGCGCGAGCTCCTACAATGAGCAGTTCTTC,CASSQDFGSASSYNEQFF
TRBV29-1,.,TRBJ2-7,many,TGCAGCGTAGATACAGGGTACCCCTCCTACGAGCAGTACTTC,CSVDTGYPSYEQYF
TRBV5-4,.,TRBJ1-1,many,TGTGCCAGCAGCTACTACACAGGGTCGGGCACTGAAGCTTTCTTT,CASSYYTGSGTEAFF
TRBV10-3,TRBD1,TRBJ1-1,many,TGTGCCATCAGTGGGACAGGGATGAACACTGAAGCTTTCTTT,CAISGTGMNTEAFF